Detailed here is one T cell receptor (beta chain). The sample comes from a study of blood T cell repertoires in COVID-19. Only in-frame clones appear in the TCRdb table, and some are missing; sequencing was by immunoSEQ multiplex PCR. Of approximately 240,000 clones detected, just over 90% appear once; the ten largest clones hold 1.5% to 2%. V gave up 4 bases and J gave up 6 bases; unmatched junction bases: 6. This CDR3 contains 15 residues. Germline lookup yields CDR1 SGHNT and CDR2 YYREEE (reference sequence). The specimen sequenced was PBMCs or T cells enriched from blood (not recorded which). This clonotype originated in a woman younger than 30 who had recovered from COVID-19. The chain is built from TRBV5-4 and TRBJ2-2; 10 nucleotides align to TRBD1. As DNA, the CDR3 is TGTGCCAGCAGCCCTGAGACAGGGGGCTCCGGGGAGCTGTTTTTT. This sequence encodes CASSPETGGSGELFF.